Presented here are 22 T cell receptor beta chains from one specimen sequenced in a study of cytomegalovirus exposure and HLA in healthy donors. PCR was performed using 60 Vbeta and 13 Jbeta primers. Profiling relied on immunoSEQ multiplex PCR, and the TCRdb table lists in-frame clones only, not all of them. This sample has some 140,000 clones, with more than 75% found just once. Sequencing was carried out using PBMCs. The receptors were sampled from a young man in good health and CMV-seropositive.

As for this clone: Other DNA variants within this sample encode the same CDR3. The chain couples TRBV6-1 to TRBJ2-7; TRBD2 might be the D (6 bases). The CDR3 is made up of 12 amino acids. Germline V gene sequence: CDR1 MNHNS, CDR2 SASEGT. The V end lost 6 bases, the J end lost 2 bases, and 8 bases lay between the germline ends. CDR3 sequence reads: CASRSGAYEQYF. The DNA of the CDR3 is TGTGCCAGCAGGTCGGGGGCCTACGAGCAGTACTTC.

The chain uses TRBV5-8 and TRBJ1-1; D gene ambiguous. Per the germline V gene, CDR1 is SGHTS and CDR2 is YDEGEE. V lost 4 bases, J lost 5 bases, and 18 bases lay in between. The CDR3 runs 15 residues. The chain's CDR3 is CASSPWHPGGTEAFF. CDR3 DNA: TGTGCCAGCAGCCCATGGCATCCGGGAGGAACTGAAGCTTTCTTT.

This clone was picked up a small number of times. The rearrangement uses TRBV6-6 and TRBJ2-7; 7 bases agree with TRBD2. The V gene end was trimmed by 5 bases and the J gene end by 6 bases; junction bases not matched to a gene: 13. The CDR3 totals 15 residues. Germline V lookup: CDR1 MNHNY, CDR2 SVGAGI (reference sequence). This CDR3 is CASSPDYQRDREQYF. The CDR3 DNA reads TGTGCCAGCAGTCCGGATTACCAGCGGGATCGCGAGCAGTACTTC.

The chain joins TRBV11-1 to TRBJ2-7, with D perhaps TRBD1 (6 bases). The V gene's germline CDR1 is SGHAT and CDR2 FQDESV (reference sequence). The CDR3 is made up of 13 amino acids. Trimming removed 5 bases from V and 2 bases from J, with 10 bases in between. The CDR3: CASSPRGPYEQYF. The CDR3 region has the DNA TGTGCCAGCAGCCCCAGGGGACCCTACGAGCAGTACTTC.

This rearrangement joins TRBV5-1 to TRBJ2-1, with TRBD1 matching 12 bases. The CDR3 contains 15 residues. The germline gives CDR1 SGHRS, CDR2 YFSETQ. Trimming removed 4 bases from V and 6 bases from J; junction bases left unmatched: 5. The DNA of the CDR3 is TGCGCCAGCAGCCCGGGACAGGGGGCCCTCAATGAGCAGTTCTTC. This sequence encodes CASSPGQGALNEQFF.

The chain uses TRBV7-2 and TRBJ1-1; possible D gene TRBD1, 6 bases. This CDR3 spans 16 amino acids. The V end lost 1 base, the J end lost 0 bases, and 12 bases lay between the germline ends. Germline V gene lookup returns CDR1 SGHTA and CDR2 FQGNSA. DNA of the CDR3: TGTGCCAGCAGCTTAGACATTGGACAGATGAACACTGAAGCTTTCTTT. It codes for CASSLDIGQMNTEAFF. The full variable domain, completed using reference TRBV7-2 and TRBJ1-1, is GAGVSQSPSNKVTEKGKDVELRCDPISGHTALYWYRQSLGQGLEFLIYFQGNSAPDKSGLPSDRFSAERTGGSVSTLTIQRTQQEDSAVYLCASSLDIGQMNTEAFFGQGTRLTVV.

This clone was detected a few times. The sample contains more than one DNA sequence encoding this CDR3. This chain connects TRBV19 to TRBJ2-2, with D tentatively TRBD2 (5 bases). Trimming pared 6 bases from V and 4 bases from J, leaving 9 bases between. Germline CDR1 reads LNHDA; CDR2 reads SQIVND (reference sequence). CDR3 length: 13 residues. The CDR3 DNA reads as TGTGCCAGTAGCGGGGTTGGCACCGGGGAGCTGTTTTTT. Amino acids: CASSGVGTGELFF.

CDR3 in DNA: TGTGCCAGCAGTTACGGGGCAATGAACACTGAAGCTTTCTTT. This gives the protein CASSYGAMNTEAFF. The chain couples TRBV6-5 to TRBJ1-1, with TRBD1 as a possible D gene (5 bases). CDR3 length equals 14 residues. CDR1 and CDR2 from the germline V gene are MNHEY and SVGAGI. Trimming took off 2 bases at V and 0 bases at J, with 7 bases between the two ends.

The chain is built from TRBV27 and TRBJ1-1, with D possibly being TRBD1 (5 bases). Trimming shortened V by 6 bases and J by 7 bases, and 15 bases separated the two germline ends. The CDR3 is 13 amino acids. The germline V gene encodes CDR1 MNHEY and CDR2 SMNVEV (reference sequence). The CDR3, as DNA: TGTGCCAGCAGACAGGTTCGAAATGGTGAAGCTTTCTTT. Amino acids: CASRQVRNGEAFF.

The V gene is TRBV4-3, the J gene TRBJ2-7; 10 bases fit TRBD2. Germline-derived CDR1 and CDR2 are LGHNA and YSLEER. CDR3 length equals 17 residues. V shed 3 bases and J 7 bases; nucleotides not matched to a gene: 15. CDR3 sequence: CASSQELAGLRVREQYF. In nucleotides, the CDR3 is TGCGCCAGCAGCCAGGAACTAGCGGGGCTCCGGGTACGGGAGCAGTACTTC.

This clone was observed once. The V call is TRBV6-1, the J call TRBJ1-1; 9 positions match TRBD1. The CDR3 loop spans 12 amino acids. Looked up from germline, CDR1 is MNHNS and CDR2 is SASEGT. V gave up 6 bases and J gave up 8 bases; unmatched junction bases: 4. CDR3 DNA sequence: TGTGCCAGCAGCACAGGGGGCGCCGAAGCTTTCTTT. Its translation: CASSTGGAEAFF.

V is TRBV10-3 and J is TRBJ2-5; D is uncertain. Trimming took off 0 bases at V and 5 bases at J, with 7 bases between the two ends. Germline V lookup: CDR1 ENHRY, CDR2 SYGVKD. The CDR3 contains 13 residues. The CDR3 bases are TGTGCCATCAGTGAGTCAGCGCTGGAGACCCAGTACTTC. It encodes CAISESALETQYF.

V usage is TRBV6-1 and J usage is TRBJ1-4; tentative D call: TRBD1 (5 bases). Germline V gene sequence: CDR1 MNHNS, CDR2 SASEGT. The V gene lost 1 base and the J gene lost 5 bases, with 14 bases spanning the gap. The CDR3 sequence is 16 residues long. The chain's CDR3 is CASSEGRRDANEKLFF. CDR3 DNA sequence: TGTGCCAGCAGTGAAGGTAGGAGGGACGCCAATGAAAAACTGTTTTTT.

The V and J genes are TRBV6-6 and TRBJ1-3, with D unclear. The germline gives CDR1 MNHNY, CDR2 SVGAGI (reference sequence). V was clipped by 6 bases and J by 4 bases, with 10 bases between them. The CDR3 has 13 residues. The CDR3 nucleotides are TGTGCCAGCAGCCCCTACGGGGGAAACACCATATATTTT. Its translation is CASSPYGGNTIYF.

The rearrangement uses TRBV4-1 and TRBJ2-7, with 9 bases identical to TRBD1. The V gene's germline CDR1 is MGHRA and CDR2 YSYEKL. Trimming took 3 bases from V and 3 from J; bases not matched to a gene: 3. The CDR3 is made up of 14 amino acids. CDR3 residues: CASSQGTGLYEQYF. The CDR3 DNA reads as TGCGCCAGCAGCCAGGGGACAGGGCTCTACGAGCAGTACTTC.

V and J are TRBV19 and TRBJ2-5; tentative D call: TRBD2 (5 bases). CDR1 and CDR2 from the germline V gene are LNHDA and SQIVND (reference sequence). V was pared by 2 bases and J by 2 bases, with 12 bases between. This CDR3 contains 15 residues. This CDR3 is CASSIMDSIQETQYF. In nucleotides, the CDR3 is TGTGCCAGTAGTATAATGGACTCAATACAAGAGACCCAGTACTTC. Filled out from reference TRBV19 and TRBJ2-5, the complete variable domain reads DGGITQSPKYLFRKEGQNVTLSCEQNLNHDAMYWYRQDPGQGLRLIYYSQIVNDFQKGDIAEGYSVSREKKESFPLTVTSAQKNPTAFYLCASSIMDSIQETQYFGPGTRLLVL.

The V gene is TRBV5-1, the J gene TRBJ1-4; 10 bases match TRBD1. CDR1 and CDR2 (germline): SGHRS, YFSETQ. The V and J ends lost 3 bases and 7 bases, in that order; junction bases with no gene match: 6. The CDR3 has 15 residues. CDR3 sequence reads: CASSSTGGGSEKLFF. The CDR3 DNA sequence: TGCGCCAGCAGCTCGACAGGGGGCGGGAGTGAAAAACTGTTTTTT.

This clone was picked up one time. V usage is TRBV27 and J usage is TRBJ1-5; D gene unclear. The CDR3 extends over 15 amino acids. The V and J ends lost 5 bases and 3 bases respectively, with 14 bases between them. The germline gives CDR1 MNHEY, CDR2 SMNVEV (reference sequence). CDR3 DNA: TGTGCCAGCAGTGTGGTTGCGGCGTCCAATCAGCCCCAGCATTTT. Protein sequence: CASSVVAASNQPQHF.

This clone occurred once. The chain joins TRBV29-1 to TRBJ1-1, with TRBD1 identical over 7 bases. There are 13 residues in the CDR3. The V segment lost 5 bases and the J segment 5 bases; nucleotides outside the gene matches: 8. Germline V gene lookup returns CDR1 SQVTM and CDR2 ANQGSEA. The CDR3 region has the DNA TGCAGCGTTTACAGGGGAGGTGTAACTGAAGCTTTCTTT. Encoded protein: CSVYRGGVTEAFF.

V and J are TRBV19 and TRBJ2-2; D possibly corresponds to TRBD1 (6 bases). The ends were cut back, 5 bases at V and 1 base at J, with 8 bases in the middle. The germline V gene encodes CDR1 LNHDA and CDR2 SQIVND (reference sequence). The CDR3 totals 14 residues. CDR3 protein: CASSLGQNTGELFF. CDR3 sequence (DNA): TGTGCCAGTAGTCTGGGACAGAACACCGGGGAGCTGTTTTTT.

This chain uses TRBV19 with TRBJ1-2; TRBD1 aligns across 7 bases. The CDR3 runs 15 residues. V gave up 4 bases and J gave up 3 bases; unmatched junction bases: 8. From germline, CDR1 is LNHDA and CDR2 SQIVND (reference sequence). The CDR3 protein is CASSTDRTSDYGYTF. In DNA, the CDR3 is TGTGCCAGTAGTACGGACAGGACTTCGGACTATGGCTACACCTTC. The full variable domain, rest sourced from reference TRBV19 and TRBJ1-2, is DGGITQSPKYLFRKEGQNVTLSCEQNLNHDAMYWYRQDPGQGLRLIYYSQIVNDFQKGDIAEGYSVSREKKESFPLTVTSAQKNPTAFYLCASSTDRTSDYGYTFGSGTRLTVV.

The genes are TRBV11-2 and TRBJ2-5; no clear D gene. V was clipped by 1 base and J by 4 bases, with 10 bases between them. Germline V gene data show CDR1 as SGHAT and CDR2 as FQNNGV. This CDR3 is built from 14 residues. The CDR3 region has the DNA TGTGCCAGCAGCTTAGTTTCTAGAAGAGAGACCCAGTACTTC. Protein: CASSLVSRRETQYF.